The rows below give T cell receptor beta chains drawn from one sample of a study of control samples from healthy donors and cancer patients. Assay: immunoSEQ multiplex PCR; the TCRdb copy retains only in-frame clones and omits some. The top ten hold over 1.1% of the sample, which has around 200,000 clones, about 93% seen once. What was sequenced was blood. Source of these receptors: a man between 18 and 35 years old in good health. Both conserved end residues are part of each CDR3. A D gene is named only where the DNA matches it firmly. Clone size is not always given. Where it is, it says once, few, many or a class for expanded clones.

abundance,v_gene,j_gene,d_gene,CDR3aa,CDR3nt
.,TRBV10-2,TRBJ1-3,.,CASSGQQTGNTIYF,TGCGCCAGCAGCGGCCAGCAAACTGGAAACACCATATATTTT
.,TRBV28,TRBJ1-4,.,CASSFSPGGNEKLFF,TGTGCCAGCAGTTTCTCTCCGGGGGGGAATGAAAAACTGTTTTTT
.,TRBV4-1,TRBJ1-4,.,CASSLGGGTNEKLFF,TGCGCCAGCAGCCTTGGGGGGGGAACTAATGAAAAACTGTTTTTT
.,TRBV30,TRBJ1-2,TRBD1,CAWSVWTGESYTF,TGTGCCTGGAGTGTATGGACAGGGGAAAGCTACACCTTC
.,TRBV29-1,TRBJ1-1,TRBD1,CSVSPDRPFEYTEAFF,TGCAGCGTTTCACCGGACAGGCCCTTTGAGTACACTGAAGCTTTCTTT
.,TRBV18,TRBJ1-4,TRBD1,CASSPQGANEKLFF,TGTGCCAGCTCACCACAGGGGGCAAATGAAAAACTGTTTTTT
.,TRBV28,TRBJ1-3,.,CASSLSGRMTGNTIYF,TGTGCCAGCAGTTTATCGGGCAGGATGACTGGAAACACCATATATTTT
.,TRBV5-1,TRBJ2-1,.,CASSLPGNEQFF,TGCGCCAGCAGCTTGCCCGGTAATGAGCAGTTCTTC
.,TRBV11-1,TRBJ1-1,.,CASQRLNTEAFF,TGTGCCAGCCAGAGGCTGAACACTGAAGCTTTCTTT
few,TRBV28,TRBJ2-6,.,CASSSPGSSGANVLTF,TGTGCCAGCAGTTCTCCCGGGAGCTCTGGGGCCAACGTCCTGACTTTC
.,TRBV11-2,TRBJ2-1,.,CASSSSSYNEQFF,TGTGCCAGCAGCTCCAGCTCCTACAATGAGCAGTTCTTC
once,TRBV19,TRBJ2-3,.,CASSIGGTDTQYF,TGTGCCAGTAGTATAGGAGGCACAGATACGCAGTATTTT
.,TRBV19,TRBJ1-5,.,CASSPRTGGYDQPQHF,TGTGCCAGTAGTCCTCGGACGGGGGGCTACGATCAGCCCCAGCATTTT